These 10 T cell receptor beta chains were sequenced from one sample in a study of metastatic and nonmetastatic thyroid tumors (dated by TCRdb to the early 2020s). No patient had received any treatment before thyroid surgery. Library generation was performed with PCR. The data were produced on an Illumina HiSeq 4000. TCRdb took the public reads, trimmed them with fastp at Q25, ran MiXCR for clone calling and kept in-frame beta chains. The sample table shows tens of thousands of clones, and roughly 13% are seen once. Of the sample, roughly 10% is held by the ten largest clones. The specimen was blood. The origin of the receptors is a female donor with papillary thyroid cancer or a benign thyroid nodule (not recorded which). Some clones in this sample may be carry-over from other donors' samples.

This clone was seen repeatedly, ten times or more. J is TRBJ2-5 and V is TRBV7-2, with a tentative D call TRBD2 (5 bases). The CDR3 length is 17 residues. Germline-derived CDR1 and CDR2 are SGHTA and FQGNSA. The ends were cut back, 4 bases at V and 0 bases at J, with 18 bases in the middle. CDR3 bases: TGTGCCAGCAGCTCCCCACCAGCGGAAGCTTACCAAGAGACCCAGTACTTC. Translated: CASSSPPAEAYQETQYF. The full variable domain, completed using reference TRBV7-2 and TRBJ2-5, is GAGVSQSPSNKVTEKGKDVELRCDPISGHTALYWYRQSLGQGLEFLIYFQGNSAPDKSGLPSDRFSAERTGGSVSTLTIQRTQQEDSAVYLCASSSPPAEAYQETQYFGPGTRLLVL.

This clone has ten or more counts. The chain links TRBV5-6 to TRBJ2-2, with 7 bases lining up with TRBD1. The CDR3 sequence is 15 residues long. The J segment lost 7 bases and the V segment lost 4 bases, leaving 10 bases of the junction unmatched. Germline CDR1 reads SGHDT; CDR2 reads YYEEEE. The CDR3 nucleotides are TGTGCCAGCAGCGGACGACAGGGAAGGAACGGGGAGCTGTTTTTT. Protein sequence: CASSGRQGRNGELFF.

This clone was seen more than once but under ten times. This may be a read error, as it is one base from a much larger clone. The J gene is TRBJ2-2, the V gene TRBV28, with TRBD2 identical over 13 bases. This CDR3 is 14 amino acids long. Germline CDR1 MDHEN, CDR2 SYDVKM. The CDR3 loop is CASSGTSGVGGLFF. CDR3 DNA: TGTGCCAGCAGTGGGACTAGCGGGGTCGGGGGGCTGTTTTTT.

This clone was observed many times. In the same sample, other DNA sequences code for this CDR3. Written as DNA, the CDR3 is TGTGCCAGCAGCTTAGTTGGGAGCTCTGGGGGGCAGCAGTACTTC. It yields the protein CASSLVGSSGGQQYF. The chain is built from TRBV7-2 and TRBJ2-7; D possibly uses TRBD1 or TRBD2 (6 bases each). The V end lost 1 base, the J end lost 8 bases, and 18 bases lay between the germline ends. The CDR3 covers 15 residues. Per the germline V gene, CDR1 is SGHTA and CDR2 is FQGNSA.

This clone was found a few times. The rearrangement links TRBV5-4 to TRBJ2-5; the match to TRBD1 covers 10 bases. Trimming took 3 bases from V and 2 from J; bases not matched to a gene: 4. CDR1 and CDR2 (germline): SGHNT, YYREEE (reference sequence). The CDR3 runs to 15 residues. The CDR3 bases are TGTGCCAGCAGCTCGGGGGGACAGGGGCAAGAGACCCAGTACTTC. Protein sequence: CASSSGGQGQETQYF.

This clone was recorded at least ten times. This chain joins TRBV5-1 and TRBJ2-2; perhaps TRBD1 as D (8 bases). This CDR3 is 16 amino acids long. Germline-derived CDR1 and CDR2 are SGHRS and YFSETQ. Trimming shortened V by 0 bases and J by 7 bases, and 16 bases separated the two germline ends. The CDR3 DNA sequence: TGCGCCAGCAGCTTGGCCGGACAGGGAGGGATCGGGGAGCTGTTTTTT. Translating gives CASSLAGQGGIGELFF.

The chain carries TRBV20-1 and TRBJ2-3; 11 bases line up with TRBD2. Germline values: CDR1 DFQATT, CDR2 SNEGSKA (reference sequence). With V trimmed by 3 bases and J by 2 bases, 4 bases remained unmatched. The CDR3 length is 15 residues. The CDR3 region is CSASSSGGFTDTQYF. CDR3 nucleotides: TGCAGTGCTAGTTCTAGCGGGGGGTTCACAGATACGCAGTATTTT.

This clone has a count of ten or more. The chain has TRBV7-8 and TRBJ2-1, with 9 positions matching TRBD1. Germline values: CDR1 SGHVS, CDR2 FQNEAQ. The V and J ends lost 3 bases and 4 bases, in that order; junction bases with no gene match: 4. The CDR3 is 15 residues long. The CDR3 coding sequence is TGTGCCAGCAGCTTCCAGGGACAGGGATACAATGAGCAGTTCTTC. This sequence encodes CASSFQGQGYNEQFF.

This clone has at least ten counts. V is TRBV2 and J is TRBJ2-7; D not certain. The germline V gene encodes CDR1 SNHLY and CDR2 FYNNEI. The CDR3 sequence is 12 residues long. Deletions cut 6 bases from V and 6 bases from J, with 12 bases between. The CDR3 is CASRELGLEQYF. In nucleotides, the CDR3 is TGTGCCAGCAGGGAGCTAGGTCTCGAGCAGTACTTC.

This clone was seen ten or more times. Written as DNA, the CDR3 is TGTGCCAGTAGTATAAGGGTTTCCTCCTACGAGCAGTACTTC. Translation gives CASSIRVSSYEQYF. The rearrangement joins TRBV19 to TRBJ2-7; no clear D gene. There are 14 residues in the CDR3. The V gene's germline CDR1 is LNHDA and CDR2 SQIVND (reference sequence). With 2 bases removed from V and 0 bases from J, the gap between germline ends came to 8 bases.